This T cell receptor (beta chain) was sequenced in a study of blood T cell repertoires in COVID-19. Study as a whole: The origin of the acute and convalescent COVID-19 samples was the United States, Italy and Spain. Sample material is recorded as cDNA or gDNA derived from T cells, B-cell-depleted T cells, or PBMCs.

In the authors' workflow: The authors estimated nucleated cell counts from reference gene primer amplification. Generated by immunoSEQ multiplex PCR, the TCRdb table keeps only in-frame clones and is missing some. V, J and clone size reflect that table, while D and trimming were determined from the DNA. The sample yields 81,000 or so clones, about 92% seen once. The CDR3 has 18 amino acids. Germline V lookup: CDR1 SGHRS, CDR2 YFSETQ. Trimming took 3 bases from V and 4 from J; bases not matched to a gene: 10. Material for sequencing was peripheral blood. The rearrangement joins TRBV5-1 to TRBJ2-5; 15 bases map to TRBD2. This clonotype was obtained from a woman aged 60-70 years with active COVID-19. The CDR3 DNA follows: TGCGCCAGCAGCTCGGGACTAGCGGGGGGCCTAAGACGAGAGACCCAGTACTTC. Its translation is CASSSGLAGGLRRETQYF.